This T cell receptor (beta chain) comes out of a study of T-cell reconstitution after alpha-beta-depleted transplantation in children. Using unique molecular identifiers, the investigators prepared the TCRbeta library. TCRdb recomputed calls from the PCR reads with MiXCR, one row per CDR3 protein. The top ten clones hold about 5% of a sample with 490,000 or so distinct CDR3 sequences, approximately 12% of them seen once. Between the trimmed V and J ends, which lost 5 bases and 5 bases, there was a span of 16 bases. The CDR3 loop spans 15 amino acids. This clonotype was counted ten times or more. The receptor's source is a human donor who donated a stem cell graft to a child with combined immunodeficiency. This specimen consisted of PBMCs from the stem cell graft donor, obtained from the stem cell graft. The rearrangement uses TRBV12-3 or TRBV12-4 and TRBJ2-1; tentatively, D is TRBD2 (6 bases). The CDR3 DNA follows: TGTGCCAGCAGTCTTAGGGTGGGGGGAAACAATGAGCAGTTCTTC. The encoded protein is CASSLRVGGNNEQFF.